This T cell receptor beta chain was captured by sequencing in a study of blood T cell repertoires in COVID-19. Study background: PBMCs, B-cell-depleted T cells, or T cells were the source of the cDNA or gDNA that made up the material.

Produced via immunoSEQ multiplex PCR; TCRdb's table is partial and in-frame only. The sample yields approximately 100,000 clones, about 80% seen once. CDR1 and CDR2 from the germline V gene are LNHNV and YYDKDF (reference sequence). The CDR3 is made up of 11 amino acids. To note about this clone: The germline gene is not matched at one end of the junction; a read error may be the cause.

This chain links TRBV15 with TRBJ2-5; perhaps TRBD1 as D (5 bases). Sequencing used peripheral blood. This sequence originates from a man aged 60 to 69 with acute or convalescent COVID-19. CDR3 in amino acids: CATSRDLVGDF. The CDR3 bases are TGTGCCACCAGCAGAGATCTAGTAGGGGACTTC.